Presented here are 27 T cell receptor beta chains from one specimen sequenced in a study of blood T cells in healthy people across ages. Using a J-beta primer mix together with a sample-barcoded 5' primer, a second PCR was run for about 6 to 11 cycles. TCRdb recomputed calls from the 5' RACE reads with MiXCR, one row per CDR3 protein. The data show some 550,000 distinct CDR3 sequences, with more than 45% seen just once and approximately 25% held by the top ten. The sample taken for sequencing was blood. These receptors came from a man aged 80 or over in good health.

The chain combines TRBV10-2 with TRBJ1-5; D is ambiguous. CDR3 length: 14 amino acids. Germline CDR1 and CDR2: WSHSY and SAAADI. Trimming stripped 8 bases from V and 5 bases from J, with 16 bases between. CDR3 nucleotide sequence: TGCGCCAGCTCGATGGTCAAGGACGATCAGCCCCAGCATTTT. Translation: CASSMVKDDQPQHF.

The CDR3 loop is CSVGGTGEETQYF. CDR3 bases: TGCAGCGTTGGAGGGACAGGGGAAGAGACCCAGTACTTC. The rearrangement links TRBV29-1 to TRBJ2-5; TRBD1 agrees at 10 bases. Per the germline V gene, CDR1 is SQVTM and CDR2 is ANQGSEA. V lost 4 bases and J lost 3; bases outside the gene matches: 2. The CDR3 loop spans 13 amino acids.

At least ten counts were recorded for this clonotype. CDR3 bases: TGTGCCAGCAGGGGGATCTCGGGGGGAAACAATGAGCAGTTCTTC. Its translation: CASRGISGGNNEQFF. This rearrangement joins TRBV2 to TRBJ2-1, with 7 bases fitting TRBD2. V gave up 6 bases and J gave up 5 bases; unmatched junction bases: 10. The CDR3 is made up of 15 amino acids. The V gene's germline CDR1 is SNHLY and CDR2 FYNNEI.

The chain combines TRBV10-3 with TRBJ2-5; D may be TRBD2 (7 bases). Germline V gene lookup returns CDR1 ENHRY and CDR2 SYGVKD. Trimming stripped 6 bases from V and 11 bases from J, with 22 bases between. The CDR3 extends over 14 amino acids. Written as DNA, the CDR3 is TGTGCCATCAGGGGGGGGGCCGACCATGATGAGCAGTACTTC. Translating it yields CAIRGGADHDEQYF.

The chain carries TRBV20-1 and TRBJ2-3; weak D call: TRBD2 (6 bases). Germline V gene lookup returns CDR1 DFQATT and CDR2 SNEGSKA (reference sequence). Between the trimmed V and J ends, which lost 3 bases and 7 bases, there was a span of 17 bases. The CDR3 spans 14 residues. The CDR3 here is CSARGEVWVYTQYF. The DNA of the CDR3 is TGCAGTGCTAGGGGGGAGGTGTGGGTGTATACGCAGTATTTT.

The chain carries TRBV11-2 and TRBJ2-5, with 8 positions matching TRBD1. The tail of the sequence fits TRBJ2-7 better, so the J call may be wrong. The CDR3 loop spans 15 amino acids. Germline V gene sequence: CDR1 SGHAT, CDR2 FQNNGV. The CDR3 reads CASSPDRGSFHEQYF. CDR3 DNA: TGTGCCAGCAGCCCCGACAGGGGAAGTTTCCACGAGCAGTACTTC.

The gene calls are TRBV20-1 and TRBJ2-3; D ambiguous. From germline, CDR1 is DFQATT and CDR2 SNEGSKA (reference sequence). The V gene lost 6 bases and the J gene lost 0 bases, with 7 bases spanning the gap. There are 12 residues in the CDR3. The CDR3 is CSAYVSTDTQYF. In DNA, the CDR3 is TGCAGTGCCTACGTTAGCACAGATACGCAGTATTTT.

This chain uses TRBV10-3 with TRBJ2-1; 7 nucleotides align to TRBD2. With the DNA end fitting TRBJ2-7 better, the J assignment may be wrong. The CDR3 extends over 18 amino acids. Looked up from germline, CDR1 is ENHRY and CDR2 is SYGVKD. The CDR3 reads CAISEWAASGTKYNEQYF. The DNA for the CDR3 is TGTGCCATCAGTGAGTGGGCGGCTAGCGGAACCAAATACAATGAGCAGTACTTC.

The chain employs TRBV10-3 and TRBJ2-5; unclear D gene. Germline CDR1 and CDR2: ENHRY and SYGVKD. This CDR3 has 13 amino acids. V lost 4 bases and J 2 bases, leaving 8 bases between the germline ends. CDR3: CAISVSRQETQYF. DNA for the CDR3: TGTGCCATCAGTGTGTCTAGACAAGAGACCCAGTACTTC.

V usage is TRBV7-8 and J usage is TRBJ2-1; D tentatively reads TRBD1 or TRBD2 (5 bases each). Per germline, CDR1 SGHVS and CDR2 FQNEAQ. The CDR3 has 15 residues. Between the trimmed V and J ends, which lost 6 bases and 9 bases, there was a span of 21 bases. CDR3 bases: TGTGCCAGCAGATTGGAGGTGGGGGTTAAGGGTGAGCAGTTCTTC. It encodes CASRLEVGVKGEQFF.

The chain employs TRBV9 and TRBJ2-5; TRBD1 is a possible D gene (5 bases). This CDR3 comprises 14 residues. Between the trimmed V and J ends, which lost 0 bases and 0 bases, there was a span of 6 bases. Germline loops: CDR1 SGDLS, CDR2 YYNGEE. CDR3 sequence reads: CASSVGTHQETQYF. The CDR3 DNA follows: TGTGCCAGCAGCGTAGGGACACACCAAGAGACCCAGTACTTC.

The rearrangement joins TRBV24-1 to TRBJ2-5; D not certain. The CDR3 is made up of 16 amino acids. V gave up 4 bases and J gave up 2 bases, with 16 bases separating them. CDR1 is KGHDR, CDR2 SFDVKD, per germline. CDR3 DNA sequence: TGTGCCACCAGTGAAACAGCCGGGTCCCGTCAAGAGACCCAGTACTTC. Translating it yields CATSETAGSRQETQYF.

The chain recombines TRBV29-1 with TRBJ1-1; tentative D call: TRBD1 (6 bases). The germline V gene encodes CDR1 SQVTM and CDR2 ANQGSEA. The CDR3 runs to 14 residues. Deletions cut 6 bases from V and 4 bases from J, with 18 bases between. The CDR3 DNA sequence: TGCAGCGTCCCCAGGGGACTAACAACCACTGAAGCTTTCTTT. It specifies CSVPRGLTTTEAFF.

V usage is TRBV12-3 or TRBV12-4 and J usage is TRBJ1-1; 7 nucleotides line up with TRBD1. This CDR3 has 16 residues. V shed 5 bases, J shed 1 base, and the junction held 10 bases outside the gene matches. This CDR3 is CASSPRVTGPNTEAFF. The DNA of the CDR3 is TGTGCCAGCAGTCCAAGGGTGACAGGGCCGAACACTGAAGCTTTCTTT.

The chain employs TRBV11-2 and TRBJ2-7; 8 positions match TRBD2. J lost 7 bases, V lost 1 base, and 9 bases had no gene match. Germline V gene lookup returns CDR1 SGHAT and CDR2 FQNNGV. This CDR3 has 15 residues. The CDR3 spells CASSLVALAGNEQYF. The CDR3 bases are TGTGCCAGCAGCTTAGTAGCCCTAGCGGGCAATGAGCAGTACTTC. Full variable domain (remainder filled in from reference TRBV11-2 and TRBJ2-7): EAGVAQSPRYKIIEKRQSVAFWCNPISGHATLYWYQQILGQGPKLLIQFQNNGVVDDSQLPKDRFSAERLKGVDSTLKIQPAKLEDSAVYLCASSLVALAGNEQYFGPGTRLTVT.

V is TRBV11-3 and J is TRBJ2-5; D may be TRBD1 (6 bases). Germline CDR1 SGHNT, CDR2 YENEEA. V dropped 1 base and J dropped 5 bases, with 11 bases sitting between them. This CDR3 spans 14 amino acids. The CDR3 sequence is CASSLGSRGETQYF. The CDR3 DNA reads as TGTGCCAGCAGCTTAGGTTCGAGGGGGGAGACCCAGTACTTC. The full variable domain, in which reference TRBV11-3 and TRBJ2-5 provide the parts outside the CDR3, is EAGVVQSPRYKIIEKKQPVAFWCNPISGHNTLYWYLQNLGQGPELLIRYENEEAVDDSQLPKDRFSAERLKGVDSTLKIQPAELGDSAVYLCASSLGSRGETQYFGPGTRLLVL.

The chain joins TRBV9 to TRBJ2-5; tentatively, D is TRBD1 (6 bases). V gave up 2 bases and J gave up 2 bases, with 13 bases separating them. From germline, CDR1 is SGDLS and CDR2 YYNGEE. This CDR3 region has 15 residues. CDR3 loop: CASSVQGSGQETQYF. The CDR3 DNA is TGTGCCAGCAGCGTCCAGGGGTCGGGGCAAGAGACCCAGTACTTC. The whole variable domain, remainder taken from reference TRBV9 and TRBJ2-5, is DSGVTQTPKHLITATGQRVTLRCSPRSGDLSVYWYQQSLDQGLQFLIQYYNGEERAKGNILERFSAQQFPDLHSELNLSSLELGDSALYFCASSVQGSGQETQYFGPGTRLLVL.

The CDR3 bases are TGTGCCTCAGAAAGGGACAGGGTAAGCACTGAAGCTTTCTTT. Residues: CASERDRVSTEAFF. The J gene is TRBJ1-1, the V gene TRBV10-3; 9 bases are a match to TRBD1. The length of the CDR3 is 14 residues. J was trimmed by 4 bases and V by 11 bases; bases with no gene match: 11. CDR1 is ENHRY and CDR2 is SYGVKD in the germline V gene.

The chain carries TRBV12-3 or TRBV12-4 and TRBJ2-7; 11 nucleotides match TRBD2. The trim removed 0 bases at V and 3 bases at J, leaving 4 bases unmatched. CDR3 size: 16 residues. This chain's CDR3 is CASSLALGLADYEQYF. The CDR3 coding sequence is TGTGCCAGCAGTTTAGCGCTGGGACTAGCGGACTACGAGCAGTACTTC.

DNA of the CDR3: TGTGCCAGCAGTTTTGCGAACTACAATGAGCAGTTCTTC. It specifies CASSFANYNEQFF. The J gene is TRBJ2-1, the V gene TRBV27, with D hard to call. This CDR3 region has 13 residues. V dropped 3 bases and J dropped 3 bases, with 6 bases sitting between them. Germline V gene data show CDR1 as MNHEY and CDR2 as SMNVEV (reference sequence).

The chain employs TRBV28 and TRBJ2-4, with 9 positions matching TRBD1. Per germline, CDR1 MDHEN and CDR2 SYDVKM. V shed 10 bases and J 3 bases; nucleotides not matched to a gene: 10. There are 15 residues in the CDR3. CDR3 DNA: TGTGCCACGCTATTACAGGGGGCGAGCAAAAACATTCAGTACTTC. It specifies CATLLQGASKNIQYF.

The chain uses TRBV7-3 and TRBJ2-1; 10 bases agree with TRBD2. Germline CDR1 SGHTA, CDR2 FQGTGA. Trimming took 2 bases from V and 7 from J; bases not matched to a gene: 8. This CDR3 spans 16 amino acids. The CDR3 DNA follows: TGTGCCAGCAGCTTAGAAGGACTAGCGGCACCTAATGAGCAGTTCTTC. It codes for CASSLEGLAAPNEQFF.

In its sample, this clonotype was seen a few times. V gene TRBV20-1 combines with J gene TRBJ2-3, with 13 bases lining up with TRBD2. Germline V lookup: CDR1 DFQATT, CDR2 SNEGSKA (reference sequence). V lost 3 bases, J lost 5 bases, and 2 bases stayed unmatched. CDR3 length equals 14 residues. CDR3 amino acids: CSASTSGGGDTQYF. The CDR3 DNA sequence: TGCAGTGCTAGTACTAGCGGGGGGGGAGATACGCAGTATTTT.

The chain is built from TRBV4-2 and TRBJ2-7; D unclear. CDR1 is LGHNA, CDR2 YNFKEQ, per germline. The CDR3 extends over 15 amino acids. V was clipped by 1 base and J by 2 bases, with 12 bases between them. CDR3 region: CASSQAVGQAYEQYF. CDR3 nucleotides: TGTGCCAGCAGCCAAGCCGTCGGCCAAGCCTACGAGCAGTACTTC.

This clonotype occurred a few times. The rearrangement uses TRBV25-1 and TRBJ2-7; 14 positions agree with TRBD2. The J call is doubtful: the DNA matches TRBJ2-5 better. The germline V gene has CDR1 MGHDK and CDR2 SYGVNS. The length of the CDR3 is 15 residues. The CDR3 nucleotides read TGTGCCAGCAGTCGACTAGCGGGAGGGCTAGAGACCCAGTACTTC. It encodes CASSRLAGGLETQYF.

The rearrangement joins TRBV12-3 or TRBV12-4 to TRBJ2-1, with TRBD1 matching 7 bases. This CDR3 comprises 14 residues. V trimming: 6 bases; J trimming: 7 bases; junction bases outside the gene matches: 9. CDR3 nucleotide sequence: TGTGCCAGCAGCCCGGGACAGCTACCTAATGAGCAGTTCTTC. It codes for CASSPGQLPNEQFF.

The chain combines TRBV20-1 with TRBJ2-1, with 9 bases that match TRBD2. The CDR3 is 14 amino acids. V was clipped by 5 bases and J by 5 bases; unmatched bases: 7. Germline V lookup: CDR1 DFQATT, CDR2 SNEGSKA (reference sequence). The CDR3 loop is CSADGSGGHNEQFF. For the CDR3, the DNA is TGCAGTGCTGACGGAAGCGGGGGGCACAATGAGCAGTTCTTC.